Each of the 7 T cell receptor beta chains below was sequenced from the same sample in a study of identical twins. MiXCR, applied by TCRdb to the 5' RACE reads, yields one record per CDR3 protein. Of 350,000 to 400,000 distinct CDR3 sequences listed, 7% to 9.5% were seen once; the top ten hold 8.5% to 10%. What was sequenced was naive T cells sorted from blood. The receptors were sampled from a woman in her fifties or sixties in good health.

In this sample, this clonotype turned up once. Being one base from a much bigger clone, this may be a read error. The chain is built from TRBV12-3 or TRBV12-4 and TRBJ2-1; the match to TRBD2 covers 12 bases. The CDR3 has 15 amino acids. CDR3 DNA: TGTCCCAGCAGGATAACTAGCGGGAGGTTTGGTGAGCAGTTCTTC. It is translated as CPSRITSGRFGEQFF.

This clonotype came up many times. The chain employs TRBV12-3 or TRBV12-4 and TRBJ1-1; TRBD1 might be the D (5 bases). The CDR3 runs 14 residues. Trimming took 6 bases from V and 6 from J, leaving 17 bases between them. CDR3 coding DNA: TGTGCCAGCAGGCGGTTGAGGGTGGGGGCTGAAGCTTTCTTT. Encoded protein: CASRRLRVGAEAFF.

Notes on this clonotype: A read error is likely, as this CDR3 ends without the conserved phenylalanine or tryptophan. The gene calls are TRBV11-2 and TRBJ1-4, with 7 positions matching TRBD1. This CDR3 has 16 residues. The V gene's germline CDR1 is SGHAT and CDR2 FQNNGV. The V gene end was trimmed by 0 bases and the J gene end by 0 bases; junction bases not matched to a gene: 1. The CDR3 protein is CASSLEGTATNEKLFS. As DNA, the CDR3 is TGTGCCAGCAGCTTAGAGGGGACAGCAACTAATGAAAAACTGTTTTCT.

The rearrangement uses TRBV10-3 and TRBJ1-5; TRBD1 agrees at 8 bases. With V trimmed by 4 bases and J by 6 bases, 8 bases remained unmatched. CDR3 length equals 15 residues. Germline-derived CDR1 and CDR2 are ENHRY and SYGVKD. As DNA, the CDR3 is TGTGCCATCAGTGGGGGAGGACAGGGCGGTCAGCCCCAGCATTTT. Translated: CAISGGGQGGQPQHF.

This clonotype has only a few counts. V is TRBV29-1 and J is TRBJ2-5; 7 bases fit TRBD1. The germline gives CDR1 SQVTM, CDR2 ANQGSEA. CDR3 size: 14 residues. The V segment lost 0 bases and the J segment 5 bases; nucleotides outside the gene matches: 6. CDR3 region: CSVEENRGAETQYF. The CDR3 nucleotides are TGCAGCGTTGAAGAAAACAGGGGCGCGGAGACCCAGTACTTC.

This chain connects TRBV20-1 to TRBJ1-1; D gene unclear. V shed 6 bases and J shed 1 base, with 12 bases lying between them. The CDR3 runs 13 residues. The germline CDR1 and CDR2 sequences are DFQATT and SNEGSKA (reference sequence). CDR3 amino acids: CSADAAANTEAFF. The CDR3 DNA sequence: TGCAGTGCCGACGCCGCGGCGAACACTGAAGCTTTCTTT.

The J gene is TRBJ2-1, the V gene TRBV4-1; either TRBD1 or TRBD2 may supply D (5 bases each). The V gene's germline CDR1 is MGHRA and CDR2 YSYEKL. CDR3 length: 15 residues. The ends were cut back, 3 bases at V and 5 bases at J, with 14 bases in the middle. The chain's CDR3 is CASSQSREFDNEQFF. The CDR3 coding sequence is TGCGCCAGCAGCCAGTCCAGGGAGTTTGACAATGAGCAGTTCTTC.